The present entry profiles one T cell receptor (beta chain) with its context. This clonotype was observed a handful of times. The target of this receptor is not known. This is likely a read error, given that the CDR3 carries no conserved phenylalanine or tryptophan at its end. The data stem from a study of molecular identifiers for immune sequencing clone quantification (dated by TCRdb to 2017 to 2018). For context, the study as a whole: For a replicate experiment, RNA from approximately 20,000 or 100,000 naive CD8 T cells was divided into five aliquots, of which four were sequenced. This methods study benchmarked molecular-identifier clustering-based TCR repertoire sequencing (MIDCIRS) and TCR RNA copy counting, using CD8 T cells to do so. Study-level results and caveats: Modeling indicated roughly 3.3 TCR RNA copies recovered per cell, compared with about 10 by digital PCR, which implies a capture efficiency of 25% to 35%. Spiked-in Jurkat TCR RNA equal to a single cell's worth was reported to be detectable even within 1,100,000 naive CD8 T cells. Clones above 20 RNA copies held over 97% of molecules in CMV-specific effector cells but under 1% in naive cells. The sizes of highly expanded clones could end up underestimated when identical TCR molecules share a barcode. The naive libraries included spiked-in Jurkat TCR RNA (roughly 11 copies' worth), and this RNA is not part of the donor repertoire. When barcode sub-clustering was not used, chimeric consensus sequences inflated TCR diversity, with chimeras reaching as high as 47%.

Libraries of naive CD8 T cells were built from about 20,000 to 1,000,000 sorted cells, with 10%, 30% or 50% of the purified RNA used. Naive CD8 T cells, defined as CD8+CD4-CCR7+CD45RA+, were FACS-sorted into RLT Plus buffer on a BD FACSAria II. To test detection sensitivity, Jurkat RNA equivalent to over 8 TCR copies was spiked into samples of roughly 18,000-1,000,000 naive CD8 T cells. CD8 T cells were enriched with RosetteSep CD8+ T Cell Enrichment Cocktail and Ficoll-Paque, followed by ACK red cell lysis. The library came from PCR. TCRdb lists the instrument as Illumina HiSeq 4000. Bulk TCR libraries were made following a previously described method, with the TCR primers given in Table S5. Purification of total RNA was performed with the Qiagen AllPrep DNA/RNA kit. Before analysis, reads from multiple sequencing runs of the same library were pooled. The study's processing was this. Reads were retained only if the reads had an exact TCR constant sequence, and the retained reads were trimmed to 150 nt and grouped according to their 12-nt molecular barcodes. Reads within each barcode group were sub-clustered using a 15% Levenshtein threshold, and quality-weighted consensus sequences were constructed for each RNA molecule. Non-functional sequences were excluded, and lower-count sequences lying one edit away from another sequence were also excluded. Barcode sub-clusters with fewer than 20% of the maximum read count were removed, based on fitting two negative binomial distributions. TCRdb took the public reads, trimmed them with fastp at Q25, ran MiXCR for clone calling and kept in-frame beta chains. Merged by CDR3 protein, the rows form single entries marked with the most common genes and DNA. V and J calls and clone size were set by TCRdb, not the authors. Here the sample has approximately 670,000 distinct CDR3 sequences; just under 20% occur a single time. The ten largest clones add up to 0.85% to 0.9% of the sample.

The CDR3 is 16 amino acids long, termini counted. Only the CDR3 DNA stays, 48 bases, in frame from base 1. The CDR1 and CDR2 encoded by the germline V gene (reference sequence) are SEHNR and FQNEAQ. V is clipped by 4 bases and J by 8 bases, and the sequence between their germline boundaries is 20 bases long. The origin of this receptor is a human donor in good health. Some libraries in this study had Jurkat cell RNA spiked in. The rearrangement joined TRBV7-9 to TRBJ1-4; the D region possibly corresponds to TRBD1 (6 bases align). What was sequenced was naive CD8+ T cells from blood, with Jurkat cell RNA spiked in. What the cell subset or site label conveys for this sample: FACS-sorted CD8+CD4-CCR7+CD45RA+ naive T cells. The sequence in DNA is TGTGCCAGCAGCTCCACACGACAGGCCCTTTTAGAAAAACTGTTTTTA. The resulting protein is CASSSTRQALLEKLFL.